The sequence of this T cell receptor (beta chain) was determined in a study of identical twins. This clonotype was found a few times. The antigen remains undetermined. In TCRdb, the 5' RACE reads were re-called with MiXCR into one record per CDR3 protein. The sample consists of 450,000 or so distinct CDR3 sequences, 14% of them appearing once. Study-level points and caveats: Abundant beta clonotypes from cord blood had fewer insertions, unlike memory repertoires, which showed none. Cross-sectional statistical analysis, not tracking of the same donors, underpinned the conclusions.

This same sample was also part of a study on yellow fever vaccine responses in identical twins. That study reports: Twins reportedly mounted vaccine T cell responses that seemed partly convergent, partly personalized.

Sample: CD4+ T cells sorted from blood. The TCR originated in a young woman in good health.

The CDR3 reads CASSDLERGNEQFF. The CDR3 DNA is TGTGCCAGCAGTGACTTAGAACGGGGCAATGAGCAGTTCTTC. The chain joins TRBV11-2 to TRBJ2-1; a weak D match, TRBD2 (5 bases). The CDR3 totals 14 residues. Trimming pared 6 bases from V and 6 bases from J, leaving 15 bases between. CDR1 is SGHAT, CDR2 FQNNGV, per germline.